The TCR beta chain under discussion was sequenced for a study of OX40 agonist ivuxolimab in advanced cancers. For this clone: Its cognate antigen is unknown.

In germline, CDR1 is SGHVS, CDR2 FQNEAQ. The CDR3 loop spans 14 amino acids. Trimming at V came to 6 bases and at J to 9 bases, leaving 10 bases not matched to a gene. Only in-frame clones appear in the TCRdb table, and some are missing; sequencing was by immunoSEQ multiplex PCR. The data hold over 60,000 clones, with 80% to 90% observed a single time. Study-wide results and limits: In the 0.1 to 3.0 mg/kg range, CD4+ and CD8+ blood T cells had expanded clonally by week 6.

This TCR was sampled from an adult with an advanced solid tumor such as melanoma, head and neck, liver or kidney cancer. This material consisted of CD4+ or CD8+ T cells sorted from blood, taken in a trial of the OX40 agonist ivuxolimab. V and J are TRBV7-8 and TRBJ1-5; 8 bases map to TRBD1. CDR3: CASSVDGQGLPQHF. CDR3 bases: TGTGCCAGCAGTGTTGATGGACAGGGATTGCCCCAGCATTTT.